These 31 T cell receptor beta chains share one sample of origin, sequenced in a study of T cell changes during pregnancy in multiple sclerosis. Method: immunoSEQ multiplex PCR; TCRdb's copy keeps in-frame clones and lacks some. The sample contains some 110,000 clones, roughly 89% of which appear only once. Sequenced material: peripheral blood, taken before pregnancy. These receptors were obtained from a female donor with multiple sclerosis, enrolled in a pregnancy study.

The gene calls are TRBV19 and TRBJ1-1, with a tentative D call TRBD1 (6 bases). The CDR3 extends over 13 amino acids. Germline lookup yields CDR1 LNHDA and CDR2 SQIVND (reference sequence). V was shortened by 5 bases and J by 7 bases, with 14 bases between the two germline ends. The CDR3 DNA reads TGTGCCAGTAGTTTGAACAGGGTCGGTGAAGCTTTCTTT. The encoded protein is CASSLNRVGEAFF.

The chain has TRBV28 and TRBJ2-5; D might be TRBD2 (6 bases). V was shortened by 7 bases and J by 2 bases, with 11 bases between the two germline ends. CDR1 and CDR2 from the germline V gene are MDHEN and SYDVKM. This CDR3 comprises 13 residues. This chain's CDR3 is CASTEGTQETQYF. CDR3 nucleotide sequence: TGTGCCAGCACGGAGGGGACTCAAGAGACCCAGTACTTC.

The gene calls are TRBV7-2 and TRBJ1-2, with 7 bases that match TRBD1. With 5 bases clipped from V and 11 bases from J, the junction kept 14 bases outside the gene matches. Germline V gene sequence: CDR1 SGHTA, CDR2 FQGNSA. The CDR3 runs 14 residues. CDR3 in amino acids: CASSPGGQLVVYTF. The CDR3 DNA follows: TGTGCCAGCAGCCCCGGGGGACAGCTAGTAGTGTACACCTTC.

The chain employs TRBV14 and TRBJ2-1; possible D gene TRBD1, 6 bases. The V end was cut by 4 bases, the J end by 8 bases, with 9 bases between. Germline CDR1 SGHDN, CDR2 FVKESK. The CDR3 is 12 residues long. The DNA for the CDR3 is TGTGCCAGCAGCCCCCAGGGGTATGAGCAGTTCTTC. This gives the protein CASSPQGYEQFF.

The CDR3 DNA reads as TGTGCCAGCAGCTTAGGGCCAGAGGGGGCGGGCTACACCTTC. This sequence encodes CASSLGPEGAGYTF. This chain uses TRBV7-2 with TRBJ1-2; 7 bases map to TRBD1. The ends lost 1 base at V and 8 bases at J; junction bases unmatched: 7. Germline values: CDR1 SGHTA, CDR2 FQGNSA. This CDR3 has 14 amino acids.

CDR3 sequence (DNA): TGCAGCGCTGCCGGGATTTTGACAGATACGCAGTATTTT. Protein product: CSAAGILTDTQYF. The chain carries TRBV29-1 and TRBJ2-3; D is perhaps TRBD2 (5 bases). Between the trimmed V and J ends, which lost 7 bases and 3 bases, there was a span of 14 bases. CDR1 and CDR2 (germline): SQVTM, ANQGSEA. The CDR3 length is 13 residues.

The chain has TRBV6-1 and TRBJ1-6; D gene ambiguous. The germline V gene has CDR1 MNHNS and CDR2 SASEGT. This CDR3 comprises 14 residues. V lost 3 bases, J lost 9 bases, and 12 bases lay in between. CDR3 coding DNA: TGTGCCAGCAGTGAGCGGGGTGTTGGTTCACCCCTCCACTTT. Translated, it gives CASSERGVGSPLHF.

This rearrangement joins TRBV5-8 to TRBJ1-1, with D possibly TRBD1 on 6 matching bases. The germline gives CDR1 SGHTS, CDR2 YDEGEE. CDR3 length: 16 residues. V was trimmed by 0 bases and J by 5 bases, leaving 17 bases between them. This CDR3 is CASSLDGVGANTEAFF. CDR3 DNA sequence: TGTGCCAGCAGCTTGGATGGGGTGGGGGCGAATACTGAAGCTTTCTTT.

The chain is built from TRBV13 and TRBJ2-5, with D possibly TRBD2 on 6 matching bases. V was cut by 5 bases and J by 5 bases, with 15 bases left in between. CDR3 length: 14 residues. From germline, CDR1 is PRHDT and CDR2 FYEKMQ (reference sequence). In DNA, the CDR3 is TGTGCCAGCAGCCCCCCCGGAGGAGGGGAGACCCAGTACTTC. It specifies CASSPPGGGETQYF.

This rearrangement joins TRBV2 to TRBJ2-2; 8 bases align to TRBD1. The CDR3 is made up of 17 amino acids. Germline-derived CDR1 and CDR2 are SNHLY and FYNNEI. V trimming: 6 bases; J trimming: 2 bases; junction bases outside the gene matches: 11. Here the CDR3 reads CASSRQGRTLNTGELFF. As DNA, the CDR3 is TGTGCCAGCAGCAGACAGGGGAGGACGCTCAACACCGGGGAGCTGTTTTTT.

The V gene is TRBV21-1, the J gene TRBJ2-4; the D segment call TRBD1 is taken from the table without a DNA check. TRBV21-1 is assigned pseudogene status. The CDR3 runs to 19 residues. Written as DNA, the CDR3 is TGTGCCAGCAGCAAAGCTTCAGACAGGGGCTACCAGGCCAAAAACATTCAGTACTTC. Residues: CASSKASDRGYQAKNIQYF.

The rearrangement links TRBV4-1 to TRBJ2-1; TRBD2 agrees at 7 bases. CDR3 size: 15 residues. CDR1 and CDR2 from the germline V gene are MGHRA and YSYEKL. J was trimmed by 0 bases and V by 7 bases; bases with no gene match: 6. The CDR3 DNA sequence: TGCGCCAGCAAAGGCGGGAGTGGCTCCTACAATGAGCAGTTCTTC. This translates into CASKGGSGSYNEQFF.

V and J are TRBV28 and TRBJ1-5, with TRBD1 as a possible D gene (5 bases). This CDR3 region has 17 residues. Trimming removed 4 bases from V and 0 bases from J, with 16 bases in between. The V gene's germline CDR1 is MDHEN and CDR2 SYDVKM. CDR3 bases: TGTGCCAGCAGTTCCCCGCAGGGCATTCATAGCAATCAGCCCCAGCATTTT. Residues: CASSSPQGIHSNQPQHF.

This sequence joins TRBV5-1 and TRBJ2-2; D unresolved. With 1 base removed from V and 4 bases from J, the gap between germline ends came to 11 bases. There are 15 residues in the CDR3. Per germline, CDR1 SGHRS and CDR2 YFSETQ. CDR3 protein: CASSLSQVSTGELFF. CDR3 sequence (DNA): TGCGCCAGCAGCTTGTCCCAGGTTAGCACCGGGGAGCTGTTTTTT.

The chain carries TRBV6-1 and TRBJ2-7; unclear D gene. The V end was cut by 7 bases, the J end by 1 base, with 8 bases between. The CDR3 extends over 12 amino acids. Germline V gene sequence: CDR1 MNHNS, CDR2 SASEGT. In DNA, the CDR3 is TGTGCCAGCAACTCACCTTCCTACGAGCAGTACTTC. It codes for CASNSPSYEQYF.

The rearrangement uses TRBV27 and TRBJ2-3; 7 nucleotides line up with TRBD1. Germline V CDR1 and CDR2: MNHEY, SMNVEV (reference sequence). CDR3 length: 17 residues. V lost 6 bases and J lost 3; bases outside the gene matches: 15. DNA of the CDR3: TGTGCCAGCAGCCCCATTCGGGGACAGAGGAAGACAGATACGCAGTATTTT. Residues: CASSPIRGQRKTDTQYF.

In its sample, this clone was seen a few times. The gene calls are TRBV6-6 and TRBJ2-7, with unresolved D. The CDR3 extends over 15 amino acids. V lost 7 bases, J lost 1 base, and 17 bases lay in between. Germline CDR1 and CDR2: MNHNY and SVGAGI (reference sequence). DNA for the CDR3: TGTGCCAGCACCCAGACTGAGTTGATTTCCTACGAGCAGTACTTC. Translating it yields CASTQTELISYEQYF.

This sequence joins TRBV18 and TRBJ1-4; tentatively, D is TRBD1 (5 bases). Trimming left V 6 bases short and J 2 bases short, with 7 bases between. The CDR3 has 13 residues. Germline V gives CDR1 KGHSH, CDR2 LQKENI. The CDR3 here is CASSSGTNEKLFF. The CDR3 nucleotides read TGTGCCAGCTCGTCAGGGACTAATGAAAAACTGTTTTTT.

The gene calls are TRBV15 and TRBJ2-5; 8 nucleotides agree with TRBD1. V lost 0 bases, J lost 4 bases, and 10 bases stayed unmatched. Germline assignment: CDR1 LNHNV and CDR2 YYDKDF (reference sequence). The length of the CDR3 is 17 residues. CDR3 region: CATSRELGQALLETQYF. CDR3 nucleotide sequence: TGTGCCACCAGCAGAGAATTGGGACAGGCGTTGTTAGAGACCCAGTACTTC. The variable domain in full, with the rest retrieved from reference TRBV15 and TRBJ2-5, is DAMVIQNPRYQVTQFGKPVTLSCSQTLNHNVMYWYQQKSSQAPKLLFHYYDKDFNNEADTPDNFQSRRPNTSFCFLDIRSPGLGDTAMYLCATSRELGQALLETQYFGPGTRLLVL.

This clone appeared once. The chain combines TRBV19 with TRBJ1-2, with 7 positions matching TRBD1. CDR3 size: 13 residues. CDR1 is LNHDA, CDR2 SQIVND, per germline (reference sequence). Unmatched junction bases numbered 11, after V lost 7 bases and J lost 9 bases. Written as DNA, the CDR3 is TGTGCCAGTAAGGACGACAAGGGGGCAAGCTACACCTTC. Translation: CASKDDKGASYTF.

The chain employs TRBV28 and TRBJ2-3; a weak D match, TRBD2 (5 bases). Trimming took 7 bases from V and 7 from J, leaving 24 bases between them. The CDR3 sequence is 16 residues long. CDR1 MDHEN and CDR2 SYDVKM come from the germline V gene. The CDR3 nucleotides read TGTGCCAGCACCAAACCCTATGAAGGGAGTGGAAATACGCAGTATTTT. Protein sequence: CASTKPYEGSGNTQYF. Combining the CDR3 with reference TRBV28 and TRBJ2-3 gives the whole variable domain DVKVTQSSRYLVKRTGEKVFLECVQDMDHENMFWYRQDPGLGLRLIYFSYDVKMKEKGDIPEGYSVSREKKERFSLILESASTNQTSMYLCASTKPYEGSGNTQYFGPGTRLTVL.

CDR3 sequence reads: CASSLTVYTDTQYF. CDR3 nucleotides: TGTGCCAGCAGCTTGACAGTATACACAGATACGCAGTATTTT. The chain is built from TRBV7-9 and TRBJ2-3; the D gene is possibly TRBD1 (5 bases). V lost 3 bases to trimming and J lost 2 bases, with 9 bases between them. CDR3 length: 14 residues. Germline V gene sequence: CDR1 SEHNR, CDR2 FQNEAQ (reference sequence).

V gene TRBV7-9 combines with J gene TRBJ2-7; the match to TRBD2 covers 10 bases. The CDR3 covers 19 residues. V was clipped by 1 base and J by 2 bases; unmatched bases: 14. Germline assignment: CDR1 SEHNR and CDR2 FQNEAQ (reference sequence). CDR3 loop: CASSLDGIGTSENPYEQYF. DNA of the CDR3: TGTGCCAGCAGCTTAGATGGGATCGGGACTAGCGAGAACCCCTACGAGCAGTACTTC.

The chain employs TRBV4-1 and TRBJ2-3; TRBD2 agrees at 8 bases. Germline CDR1 reads MGHRA; CDR2 reads YSYEKL. This CDR3 is built from 15 residues. V lost 0 bases to trimming and J lost 3 bases; unmatched junction nucleotides: 2. The CDR3 sequence: CASSQEAGVTDTQYF. The CDR3 DNA sequence: TGCGCCAGCAGCCAAGAAGCGGGAGTAACAGATACGCAGTATTTT.

The chain has TRBV7-9 and TRBJ2-3, with 10 bases lining up with TRBD2. The CDR3 covers 15 residues. Germline V gene sequence: CDR1 SEHNR, CDR2 FQNEAQ (reference sequence). V gave up 3 bases and J gave up 1 base; unmatched junction bases: 1. CDR3 region: CASSFGLAGTDTQYF. For the CDR3, the DNA is TGTGCCAGCAGCTTCGGACTAGCGGGCACAGATACGCAGTATTTT.

This clone turned up a few times. The V and J genes are TRBV18 and TRBJ2-3; TRBD2 matches 7 bases. The CDR3 covers 19 residues. CDR1 is KGHSH and CDR2 is LQKENI in the germline V gene. J gave up 6 bases and V 3 bases, and 21 bases lay outside the gene matches. The CDR3 region is CASSPAWETSLGARDTQYF. In DNA, the CDR3 is TGTGCCAGCTCACCTGCATGGGAGACTAGCCTTGGGGCCAGGGATACGCAGTATTTT.

The chain employs TRBV28 and TRBJ1-2; 10 bases fit TRBD1. Unmatched junction bases numbered 6, after V lost 3 bases and J lost 8 bases. CDR1 is MDHEN and CDR2 is SYDVKM in the germline V gene. The CDR3 covers 14 residues. The CDR3: CASSLRGQGEGYTF. The CDR3 DNA follows: TGTGCCAGCAGTTTGCGTGGACAGGGGGAAGGCTACACCTTC.

The chain has TRBV19 and TRBJ1-2; D unresolved. The CDR3 has 13 residues. Trimming left V 2 bases short and J 1 base short, with 5 bases between. Germline V gene sequence: CDR1 LNHDA, CDR2 SQIVND (reference sequence). This CDR3 reads CASSIKHNYGYTF. As DNA, the CDR3 is TGTGCCAGTAGTATAAAACATAACTATGGCTACACCTTC. Full variable domain (rest looked up from reference TRBV19 and TRBJ1-2): DGGITQSPKYLFRKEGQNVTLSCEQNLNHDAMYWYRQDPGQGLRLIYYSQIVNDFQKGDIAEGYSVSREKKESFPLTVTSAQKNPTAFYLCASSIKHNYGYTFGSGTRLTVV.

The rearrangement links TRBV27 to TRBJ2-3, with 8 bases identical to TRBD2. The CDR3 sequence is 13 residues long. The V gene's germline CDR1 is MNHEY and CDR2 SMNVEV (reference sequence). The trim removed 6 bases at V and 4 bases at J, leaving 3 bases unmatched. This CDR3 is CASSGGASDTQYF. DNA for the CDR3: TGTGCCAGCAGCGGGGGGGCCTCAGATACGCAGTATTTT.

The chain uses TRBV18 and TRBJ2-2; 10 bases match TRBD1. This CDR3 has 15 amino acids. Germline V lookup: CDR1 KGHSH, CDR2 LQKENI. With V trimmed by 1 base and J by 6 bases, 2 bases remained unmatched. The CDR3 spells CASSPLTGGAGELFF. CDR3 DNA: TGTGCCAGCTCACCACTGACAGGGGGCGCCGGGGAGCTGTTTTTT. Supplemented by reference TRBV18 and TRBJ2-2, the full variable domain reads NAGVMQNPRHLVRRRGQEARLRCSPMKGHSHVYWYRQLPEEGLKFMVYLQKENIIDESGMPKERFSAEFPKEGPSILRIQQVVRGDSAAYFCASSPLTGGAGELFFGEGSRLTVL.

The rearrangement joins TRBV19 to TRBJ1-3, with a weak D call TRBD1 (5 bases). In germline, CDR1 is LNHDA, CDR2 SQIVND (reference sequence). Trimming cost V 4 bases and J 0 bases, with 16 bases left between them. This CDR3 has 17 amino acids. CDR3 sequence (DNA): TGTGCCAGTAGTAAGAAAACCACAGGCTTCTCTGGAAACACCATATATTTT. Its translation is CASSKKTTGFSGNTIYF.